What follows describes a single TCR beta chain. Its specificity is unknown. PCR employed 60 Vbeta and 13 Jbeta primers. In the authors' methods: In a later analysis, of 70 million to 85 million unique beta chains, approximately 10 million appeared in at least two donors. TCRdb's copy holds only in-frame clones and misses some; the assay was immunoSEQ multiplex PCR. D and trimming were read from the DNA, whereas the V and J calls and clone size are those reported in that table. The table includes about 150,000 clones, 80% detected once. Germline CDR1 reads SGHVS; CDR2 reads FQNEAQ. J lost 5 bases, V lost 5 bases, and 4 bases had no gene match. There are 13 residues in the CDR3. This entry is derived from a study of cytomegalovirus exposure and HLA in healthy donors. Study details: Among the approximately 400 donors who were genotyped, roughly 76% fell in the genetic ancestry cluster that is associated with self-reported Caucasian donors.

Whole-study findings and limits: About 87% or about 30% of the time was how often most TCR beta V segments were productive, according to an earlier analysis. The study dropped some indistinguishable V segments, TRBV6-2 and TRBV6-3 among them.

The receptor was derived from a man younger than 40 in good health and CMV-seropositive. The chain joins TRBV7-8 to TRBJ1-2, with 8 bases aligning to TRBD1. The specimen was PBMCs. CDR3 sequence (DNA): TGTGCCAGCAGCGGCAGGACAGGGTATGGCTACACCTTC. This gives the protein CASSGRTGYGYTF.